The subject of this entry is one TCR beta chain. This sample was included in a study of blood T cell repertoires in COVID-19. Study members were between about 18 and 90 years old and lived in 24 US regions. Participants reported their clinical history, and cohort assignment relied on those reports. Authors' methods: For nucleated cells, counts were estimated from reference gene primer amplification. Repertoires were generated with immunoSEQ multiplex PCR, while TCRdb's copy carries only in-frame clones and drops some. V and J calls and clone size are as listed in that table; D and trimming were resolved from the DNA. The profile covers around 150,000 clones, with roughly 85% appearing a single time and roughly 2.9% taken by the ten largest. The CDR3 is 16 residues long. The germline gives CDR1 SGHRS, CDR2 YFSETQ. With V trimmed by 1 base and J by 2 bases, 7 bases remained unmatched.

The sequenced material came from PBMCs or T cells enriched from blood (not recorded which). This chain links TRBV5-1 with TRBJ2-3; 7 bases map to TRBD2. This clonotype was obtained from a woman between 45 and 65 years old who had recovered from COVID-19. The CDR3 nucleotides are TGCGCCAGCAGCTTGTACGGGAGGACCCCCACAGATACGCAGTATTTT. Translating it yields CASSLYGRTPTDTQYF.